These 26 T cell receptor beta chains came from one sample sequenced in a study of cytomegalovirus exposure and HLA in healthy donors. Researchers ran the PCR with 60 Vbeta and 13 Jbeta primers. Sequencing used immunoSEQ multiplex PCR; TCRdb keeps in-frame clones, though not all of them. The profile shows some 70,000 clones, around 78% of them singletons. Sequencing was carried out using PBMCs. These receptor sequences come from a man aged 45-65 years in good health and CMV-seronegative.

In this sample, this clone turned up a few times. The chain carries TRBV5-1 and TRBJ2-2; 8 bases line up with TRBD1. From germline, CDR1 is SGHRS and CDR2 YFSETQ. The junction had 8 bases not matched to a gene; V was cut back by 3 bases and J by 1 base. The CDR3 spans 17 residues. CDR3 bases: TGCGCCAGCAGCTCCCTACCGGGACAGGAGAACACCGGGGAGCTGTTTTTT. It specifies CASSSLPGQENTGELFF.

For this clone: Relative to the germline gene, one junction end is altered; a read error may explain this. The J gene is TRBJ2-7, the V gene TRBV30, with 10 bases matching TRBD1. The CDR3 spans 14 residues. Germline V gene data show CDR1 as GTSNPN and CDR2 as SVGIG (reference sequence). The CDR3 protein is CAWRAGQGFYQQYF. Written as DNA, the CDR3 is TGTGCCTGGAGGGCGGGACAGGGGTTCTACCAGCAGTACTTC. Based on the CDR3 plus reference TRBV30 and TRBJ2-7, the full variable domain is SQTIHQWPATLVQPVGSPLSLECTVEGTSNPNLYWYRQAAGRGLQLLFYSVGIGQISSEVPQNLSASRPQDRQFILSSKKLLLSDSGFYLCAWRAGQGFYQQYFGPGTRLTVT.

DNA for the CDR3: TGCAGCGGGGACAGGGGCGGGTTGGGAGAGACCCAGTACTTC. It codes for CSGDRGGLGETQYF. The chain combines TRBV29-1 with TRBJ2-5; 10 bases are a match to TRBD1. This CDR3 is built from 14 residues. J lost 4 bases, V lost 7 bases, and 9 bases had no gene match. Looked up from germline, CDR1 is SQVTM and CDR2 is ANQGSEA.

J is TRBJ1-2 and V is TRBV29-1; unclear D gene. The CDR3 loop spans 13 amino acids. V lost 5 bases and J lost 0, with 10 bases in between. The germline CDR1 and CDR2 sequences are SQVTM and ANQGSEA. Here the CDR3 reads CSVHTYPNYGYTF. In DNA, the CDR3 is TGCAGCGTTCATACCTACCCTAACTATGGCTACACCTTC.

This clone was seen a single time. In DNA form, the CDR3 reads TGTGCCTGGAGACACAGCATGAACACTGAAGCTTTCTTT. This sequence encodes CAWRHSMNTEAFF. The J gene is TRBJ1-1, the V gene TRBV30, with D unresolved. There are 13 residues in the CDR3. Germline CDR1 GTSNPN, CDR2 SVGIG (reference sequence). Trimming removed 3 bases from V and 0 bases from J, with 8 bases in between.

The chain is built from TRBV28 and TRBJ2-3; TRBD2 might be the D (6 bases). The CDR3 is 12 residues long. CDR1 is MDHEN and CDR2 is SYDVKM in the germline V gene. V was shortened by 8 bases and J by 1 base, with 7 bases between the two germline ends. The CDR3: CASWGGTDTQYF. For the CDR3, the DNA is TGTGCCAGCTGGGGGGGCACAGATACGCAGTATTTT.

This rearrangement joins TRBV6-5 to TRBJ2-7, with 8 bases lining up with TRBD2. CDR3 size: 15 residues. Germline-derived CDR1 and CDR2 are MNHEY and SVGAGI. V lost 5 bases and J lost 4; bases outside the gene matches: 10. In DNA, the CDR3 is TGTGCCAGCAGTCAGAAAGCGGGAGAGGTTTACGAGCAGTACTTC. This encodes CASSQKAGEVYEQYF.

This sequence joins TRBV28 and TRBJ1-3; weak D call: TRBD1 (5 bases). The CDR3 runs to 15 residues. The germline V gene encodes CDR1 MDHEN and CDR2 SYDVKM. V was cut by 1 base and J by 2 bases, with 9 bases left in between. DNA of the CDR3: TGTGCCAGCAGTTTATCGATGGGGCCTGGAAACACCATATATTTT. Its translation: CASSLSMGPGNTIYF.

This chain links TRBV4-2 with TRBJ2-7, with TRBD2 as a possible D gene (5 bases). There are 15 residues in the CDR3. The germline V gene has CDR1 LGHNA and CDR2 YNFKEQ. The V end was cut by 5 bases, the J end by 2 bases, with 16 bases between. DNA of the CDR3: TGTGCCAGCAGCTCCAGGACGGGGAGTACCTACGAGCAGTACTTC. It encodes CASSSRTGSTYEQYF.

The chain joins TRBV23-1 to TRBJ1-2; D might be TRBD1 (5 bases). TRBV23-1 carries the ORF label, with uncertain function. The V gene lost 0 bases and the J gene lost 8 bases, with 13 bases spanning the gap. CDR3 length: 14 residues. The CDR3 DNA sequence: TGCGCCAGCAGTCAATCTGCAGGGCAGCACGGCTACACCTTC. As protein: CASSQSAGQHGYTF.

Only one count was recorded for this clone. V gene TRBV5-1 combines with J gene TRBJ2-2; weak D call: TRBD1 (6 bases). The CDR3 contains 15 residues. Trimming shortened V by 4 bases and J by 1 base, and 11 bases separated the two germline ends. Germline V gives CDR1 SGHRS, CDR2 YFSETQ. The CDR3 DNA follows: TGCGCCAGCAGCCCGCAGACAGGGAACACCGGGGAGCTGTTTTTT. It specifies CASSPQTGNTGELFF.

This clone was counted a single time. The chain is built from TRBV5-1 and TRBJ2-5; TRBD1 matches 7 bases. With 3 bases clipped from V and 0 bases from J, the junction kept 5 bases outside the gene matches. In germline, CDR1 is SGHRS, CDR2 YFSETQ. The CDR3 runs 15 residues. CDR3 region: CASSSRQGYQETQYF. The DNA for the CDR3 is TGCGCCAGCAGCTCCCGACAGGGCTACCAAGAGACCCAGTACTTC.

CDR3 amino acids: CASSLIPGADEQFF. CDR3 nucleotide sequence: TGCGCCAGCAGTTTAATACCAGGGGCCGATGAGCAGTTCTTC. This chain links TRBV5-1 with TRBJ2-1, with D perhaps matching TRBD1 (6 bases). Trimming left V 5 bases short and J 8 bases short, with 17 bases between. The CDR3 length is 14 residues. CDR1 and CDR2 from the germline V gene are SGHRS and YFSETQ.

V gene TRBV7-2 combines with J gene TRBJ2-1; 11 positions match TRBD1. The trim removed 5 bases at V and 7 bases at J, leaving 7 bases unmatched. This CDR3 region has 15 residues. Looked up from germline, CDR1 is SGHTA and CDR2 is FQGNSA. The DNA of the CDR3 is TGTGCCAGCAGCCCCCGGGACAGGGGGGTTAATGAGCAGTTCTTC. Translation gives CASSPRDRGVNEQFF.

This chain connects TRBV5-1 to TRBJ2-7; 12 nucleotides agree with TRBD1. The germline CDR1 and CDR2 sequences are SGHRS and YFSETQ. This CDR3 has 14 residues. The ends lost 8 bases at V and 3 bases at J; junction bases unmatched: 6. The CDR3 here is CASTRDRGRYEQYF. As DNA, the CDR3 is TGCGCCAGTACCCGGGACAGGGGGCGCTACGAGCAGTACTTC.

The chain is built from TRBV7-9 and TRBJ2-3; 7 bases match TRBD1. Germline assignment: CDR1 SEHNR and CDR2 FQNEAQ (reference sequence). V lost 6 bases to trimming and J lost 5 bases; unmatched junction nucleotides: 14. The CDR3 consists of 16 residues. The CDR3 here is CASSKRTGVQRDTQYF. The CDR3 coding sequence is TGTGCCAGCAGTAAAAGGACAGGAGTGCAGAGAGATACGCAGTATTTT.

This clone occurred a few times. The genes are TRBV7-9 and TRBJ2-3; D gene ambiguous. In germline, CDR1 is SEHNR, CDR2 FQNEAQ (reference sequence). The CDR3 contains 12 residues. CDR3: CVHGSTPDTQYF. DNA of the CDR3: TGTGTCCATGGTAGTACCCCAGATACGCAGTATTTT.

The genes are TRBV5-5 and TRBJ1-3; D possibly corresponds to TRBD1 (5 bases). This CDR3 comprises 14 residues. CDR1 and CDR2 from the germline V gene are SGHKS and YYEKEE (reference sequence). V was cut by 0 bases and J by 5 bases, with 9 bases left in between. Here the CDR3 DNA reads TGTGCCAGCAGCTTGGAGGAGGGGAGAAACACCATATATTTT. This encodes CASSLEEGRNTIYF.

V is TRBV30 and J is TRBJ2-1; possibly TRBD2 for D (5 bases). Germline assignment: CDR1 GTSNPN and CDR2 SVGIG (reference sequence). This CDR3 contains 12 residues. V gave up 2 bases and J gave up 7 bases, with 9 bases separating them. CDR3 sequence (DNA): TGTGCCTGGAGTCCACGGGGAAATGAGCAGTTCTTC. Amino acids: CAWSPRGNEQFF.

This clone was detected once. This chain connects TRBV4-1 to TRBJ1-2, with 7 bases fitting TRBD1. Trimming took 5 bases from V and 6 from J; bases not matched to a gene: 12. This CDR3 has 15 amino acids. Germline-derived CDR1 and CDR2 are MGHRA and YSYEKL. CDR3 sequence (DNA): TGCGCCAGCAGCTTATTGGAGGGGGCTCAGCATGGCTACACCTTC. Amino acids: CASSLLEGAQHGYTF.

The CDR3 DNA is TGTGCCAGCAGCTTGGGCGGGCGGAACACTGAAGCTTTCTTT. It is translated as CASSLGGRNTEAFF. The chain is built from TRBV5-4 and TRBJ1-1; no reliable D call. V lost 0 bases and J lost 1, with 7 bases in between. Per germline, CDR1 SGHNT and CDR2 YYREEE (reference sequence). This CDR3 region has 14 residues.

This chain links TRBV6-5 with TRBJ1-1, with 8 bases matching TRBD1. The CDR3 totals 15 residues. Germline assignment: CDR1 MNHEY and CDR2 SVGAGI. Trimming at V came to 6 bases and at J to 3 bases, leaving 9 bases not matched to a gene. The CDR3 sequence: CASRDVTGGYTEAFF. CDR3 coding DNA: TGTGCCAGCAGGGATGTTACAGGGGGGTACACTGAAGCTTTCTTT.

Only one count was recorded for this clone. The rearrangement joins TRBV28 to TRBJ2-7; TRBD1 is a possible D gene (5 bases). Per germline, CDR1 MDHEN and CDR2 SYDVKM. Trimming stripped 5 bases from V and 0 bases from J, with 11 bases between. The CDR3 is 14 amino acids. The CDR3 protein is CASSPPDTSYEQYF. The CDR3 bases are TGTGCCAGCAGTCCGCCGGACACCTCCTACGAGCAGTACTTC.

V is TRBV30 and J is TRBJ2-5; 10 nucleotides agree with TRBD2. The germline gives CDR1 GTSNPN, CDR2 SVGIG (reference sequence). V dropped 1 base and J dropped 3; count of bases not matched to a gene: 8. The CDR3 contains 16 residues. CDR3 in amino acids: CAWSGLVLAGKETQYF. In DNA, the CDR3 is TGTGCCTGGAGTGGGCTCGTACTAGCGGGAAAAGAGACCCAGTACTTC. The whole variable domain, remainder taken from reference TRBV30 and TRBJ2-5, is SQTIHQWPATLVQPVGSPLSLECTVEGTSNPNLYWYRQAAGRGLQLLFYSVGIGQISSEVPQNLSASRPQDRQFILSSKKLLLSDSGFYLCAWSGLVLAGKETQYFGPGTRLLVL.

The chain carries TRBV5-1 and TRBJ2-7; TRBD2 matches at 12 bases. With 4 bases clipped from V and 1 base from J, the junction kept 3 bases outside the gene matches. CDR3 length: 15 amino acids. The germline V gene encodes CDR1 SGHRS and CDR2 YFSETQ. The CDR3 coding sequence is TGCGCCAGCAGCAGACTAGCGGGGGAGTCCTACGAGCAGTACTTC. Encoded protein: CASSRLAGESYEQYF.

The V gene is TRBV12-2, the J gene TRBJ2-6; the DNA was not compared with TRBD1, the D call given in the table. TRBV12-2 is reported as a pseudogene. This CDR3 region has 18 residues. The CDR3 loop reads CASRDRQGADSGANVLTF. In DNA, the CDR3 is TGTGCAAGTCGCGATAGACAGGGGGCGGACTCTGGGGCCAACGTCCTGACTTTC.